Given below is one T cell receptor (beta chain) in context. The antigen remains unidentified. Assay: immunoSEQ multiplex PCR; the TCRdb copy retains only in-frame clones and omits some. This sample yields about 160,000 clones, of which 75% to 95% are seen a single time; 3% to 3.5% belongs to the top ten. Second-dose groups at about 4 or about 12 weeks were pooled. This entry comes from a study of T cell responses to AZD1222 COVID-19 vaccine. Overall study results and limits: Repertoire sampling occurred only after the peak T cell response. At study baseline, merely roughly 6 AZD1222 recipients were seropositive. Spike-specific TCRs gained breadth and depth after people received two AZD1222 doses.

Trimming removed 3 bases at V and 8 bases at J, with 14 bases between. The germline gives CDR1 LNHNV, CDR2 YYDKDF (reference sequence). This CDR3 region has 14 residues. This chain joins TRBV15 and TRBJ2-1; the D gene is possibly TRBD2 (6 bases). This material consisted of peripheral blood, taken 28 days after the second AZD1222 dose. The sequence derives from an adult who received the AZD1222 COVID-19 vaccine. CDR3 loop: CATSSGGTGHEQFF. Here the CDR3 DNA reads TGTGCCACCAGCAGTGGCGGGACCGGACATGAGCAGTTCTTC. Based on the CDR3 plus reference TRBV15 and TRBJ2-1, the full variable domain is DAMVIQNPRYQVTQFGKPVTLSCSQTLNHNVMYWYQQKSSQAPKLLFHYYDKDFNNEADTPDNFQSRRPNTSFCFLDIRSPGLGDTAMYLCATSSGGTGHEQFFGPGTRLTVL.